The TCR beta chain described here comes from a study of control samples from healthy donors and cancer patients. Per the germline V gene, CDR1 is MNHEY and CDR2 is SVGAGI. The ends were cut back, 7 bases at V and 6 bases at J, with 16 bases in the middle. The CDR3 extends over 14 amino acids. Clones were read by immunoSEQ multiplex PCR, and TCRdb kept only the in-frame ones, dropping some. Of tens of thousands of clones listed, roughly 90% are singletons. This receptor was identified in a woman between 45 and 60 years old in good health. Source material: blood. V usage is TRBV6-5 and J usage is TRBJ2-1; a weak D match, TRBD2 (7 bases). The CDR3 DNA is TGTGCCAGCACCCCCCAGGGAGGGGGCAATGAGCAGTTCTTC. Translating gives CASTPQGGGNEQFF.